Each of the 18 T cell receptor beta chains below was sequenced from the same sample in a study of CD8 T cells in ankylosing spondylitis. One entry per CDR3 protein results from TCRdb running MiXCR on the 5' RACE reads. The sample has under 300,000 distinct CDR3 sequences; over 9.5% are singletons. Sequenced input: blood, either unsorted or a sorted T cell fraction (not recorded which). All receptors derive from a male donor with ankylosing spondylitis or in good health (not recorded which).

The table lists this clonotype with many counts. The rearrangement links TRBV6-6 to TRBJ2-7; D tentatively reads TRBD1 or TRBD2 (6 bases each). The CDR3 extends over 13 amino acids. V shed 5 bases and J shed 7 bases, with 15 bases lying between them. The germline gives CDR1 MNHNY, CDR2 SVGAGI (reference sequence). The CDR3 spells CASSVPGAREQYF. CDR3 coding DNA: TGTGCCAGCAGTGTTCCGGGGGCGCGGGAGCAGTACTTC.

This clonotype was observed at least ten times. The chain has TRBV3-1 and TRBJ1-5; D unresolved. The germline V gene encodes CDR1 LGHDT and CDR2 YNNKEL (reference sequence). The CDR3 loop spans 15 amino acids. V lost 0 bases and J lost 7, with 13 bases in between. CDR3 amino acids: CASSQESPPGQPQHF. CDR3 nucleotides: TGTGCCAGCAGCCAAGAGTCTCCTCCGGGGCAGCCCCAGCATTTT.

There are many counts of this clonotype. The chain has TRBV20-1 and TRBJ2-7; the D gene is possibly TRBD2 (6 bases). Per the germline V gene, CDR1 is DFQATT and CDR2 is SNEGSKA (reference sequence). Trimming shortened V by 3 bases and J by 3 bases, and 9 bases separated the two germline ends. This CDR3 is 12 amino acids long. CDR3 in DNA: TGCAGTGCTAGTTTGGGGGGCTACGAGCAGTACTTC. Its protein is CSASLGGYEQYF.

The table lists this clonotype with many counts. The J gene is TRBJ2-7, the V gene TRBV5-1; TRBD2 aligns across 7 bases. Germline CDR1 SGHRS, CDR2 YFSETQ. The trim removed 2 bases at V and 1 base at J, leaving 6 bases unmatched. CDR3 length: 15 amino acids. CDR3: CASSFFAGVSYEQYF. CDR3 sequence (DNA): TGCGCCAGCAGCTTCTTCGCGGGAGTGTCCTACGAGCAGTACTTC.

This clonotype was seen at least ten times. The chain is built from TRBV24-1 and TRBJ2-3; D gene unclear. Trimming cost V 4 bases and J 0 bases, with 7 bases left between them. Germline V gives CDR1 KGHDR, CDR2 SFDVKD. The CDR3 loop spans 14 amino acids. Written as DNA, the CDR3 is TGTGCCACCAGTGACCCGACTAGCACAGATACGCAGTATTTT. This translates into CATSDPTSTDTQYF.

This clonotype was observed many times. The V gene is TRBV6-1, the J gene TRBJ2-4; TRBD1 aligns across 9 bases. Per the germline V gene, CDR1 is MNHNS and CDR2 is SASEGT. V was pared by 5 bases and J by 3 bases, with 11 bases of the junction left unmatched. CDR3 length equals 17 residues. This CDR3 is CASSPLTQGAGKNIQYF. The CDR3 DNA reads TGTGCCAGCAGTCCCCTCACACAGGGGGCGGGCAAAAACATTCAGTACTTC.

This clonotype turned up a few times. This chain links TRBV5-1 with TRBJ1-1; no definite D call. Germline V gives CDR1 SGHRS, CDR2 YFSETQ. Trimming stripped 7 bases from V and 2 bases from J, with 15 bases between. CDR3 length: 14 amino acids. The CDR3 region is CASGRGDGNTEAFF. DNA for the CDR3: TGCGCCAGCGGTCGGGGAGATGGTAACACTGAAGCTTTCTTT.

In its sample, this clonotype was seen many times. V usage is TRBV10-3 and J usage is TRBJ2-7; 9 positions agree with TRBD2. V was pared by 6 bases and J by 2 bases, with 5 bases of the junction left unmatched. The germline V gene has CDR1 ENHRY and CDR2 SYGVKD. CDR3 size: 14 residues. CDR3 residues: CAIRELAGPYEQYF. In DNA form, the CDR3 reads TGTGCCATCAGGGAACTAGCGGGCCCCTACGAGCAGTACTTC.

The table lists this clonotype with a few counts. V and J are TRBV2 and TRBJ2-1; D gene uncertain. Trimming took 6 bases from V and 0 from J, leaving 12 bases between them. This CDR3 has 15 amino acids. CDR1 is SNHLY, CDR2 FYNNEI, per germline. The CDR3 sequence is CASSVEKVSYNEQFF. For the CDR3, the DNA is TGTGCCAGCAGCGTAGAGAAGGTCTCCTACAATGAGCAGTTCTTC.

This clonotype has just a few counts. This rearrangement joins TRBV10-3 to TRBJ2-3, with D possibly matching TRBD1 (5 bases). The CDR3 has 14 amino acids. The germline gives CDR1 ENHRY, CDR2 SYGVKD. V shed 6 bases and J shed 1 base, with 11 bases lying between them. The CDR3 bases are TGTGCCATCAGCGATCTCAGGGGCACAGATACGCAGTATTTT. Translating it yields CAISDLRGTDTQYF.

Turning to this clonotype: A much larger clonotype is one base distant, so this may be a read error. The chain carries TRBV6-1 and TRBJ2-7; 7 bases line up with TRBD1. CDR1 is MNHNS, CDR2 SASEGT, per germline. The CDR3 spans 13 residues. V gave up 10 bases and J gave up 2 bases; unmatched junction bases: 8. The CDR3 here is CANTNRGTYEQYF. DNA for the CDR3: TGTGCCAACACCAACAGGGGCACCTACGAGCAGTACTTC.

Ten or more counts support this clonotype. The V gene is TRBV5-1, the J gene TRBJ2-7; D perhaps matches TRBD2 (6 bases). The CDR3 has 14 residues. The V gene lost 3 bases and the J gene lost 3 bases, with 13 bases spanning the gap. Germline CDR1 and CDR2: SGHRS and YFSETQ. In nucleotides, the CDR3 is TGCGCCAGCAGCTCTGGGGGGATGAGCTACGAGCAGTACTTC. It encodes CASSSGGMSYEQYF. Looking up the rest from reference TRBV5-1 and TRBJ2-7 gives the full variable domain: KAGVTQTPRYLIKTRGQQVTLSCSPISGHRSVSWYQQTPGQGLQFLFEYFSETQRNKGNFPGRFSGRQFSNSRSEMNVSTLELGDSALYLCASSSGGMSYEQYFGPGTRLTVT.

The chain couples TRBV27 to TRBJ1-1; D may be TRBD1 (6 bases). V was cut by 5 bases and J by 11 bases, with 12 bases left in between. CDR1 and CDR2 from the germline V gene are MNHEY and SMNVEV (reference sequence). CDR3 length: 11 residues. CDR3 coding DNA: TGTGCCAGCAGTAGGGGGTCGTACGCTTTCTTT. Protein product: CASSRGSYAFF.

The table lists this clonotype with many counts. This chain connects TRBV7-9 to TRBJ2-5; 7 nucleotides line up with TRBD1. Trimming removed 4 bases from V and 1 base from J; junction bases left unmatched: 6. Germline values: CDR1 SEHNR, CDR2 FQNEAQ (reference sequence). The CDR3 is 15 residues long. The DNA for the CDR3 is TGTGCCAGCAGCTCTCCGGGACAGCTCCAAGAGACCCAGTACTTC. Translation: CASSSPGQLQETQYF.

This clonotype appeared many times. The V gene is TRBV4-2, the J gene TRBJ1-2; D not certain. CDR3 size: 15 residues. Germline V lookup: CDR1 LGHNA, CDR2 YNFKEQ. V shed 1 base and J shed 4 bases, with 13 bases lying between them. CDR3 region: CASSQGIQAAYGYTF. DNA for the CDR3: TGTGCCAGCAGCCAAGGGATCCAGGCCGCCTATGGCTACACCTTC.

This clonotype was seen repeatedly, ten times or more. This sequence joins TRBV7-9 and TRBJ2-5; D call uncertain. CDR1 SEHNR and CDR2 FQNEAQ come from the germline V gene (reference sequence). V was cut by 0 bases and J by 5 bases, with 10 bases left in between. This CDR3 is built from 14 residues. This chain's CDR3 is CASSLALGFETQYF. CDR3 DNA: TGTGCCAGCAGCTTAGCGCTAGGTTTCGAGACCCAGTACTTC.

The chain is built from TRBV7-9 and TRBJ1-1; D is unclear. CDR3 size: 12 residues. The ends were cut back, 3 bases at V and 6 bases at J, with 8 bases in the middle. The germline gives CDR1 SEHNR, CDR2 FQNEAQ (reference sequence). CDR3 sequence reads: CASSFPLAEAFF. The CDR3 DNA is TGTGCCAGCAGCTTCCCCTTGGCTGAAGCTTTCTTT.

This clonotype was seen only a few times. The rearrangement joins TRBV11-2 to TRBJ2-7; D possibly matches TRBD1 or TRBD2 (6 bases each). CDR1 and CDR2 (germline): SGHAT, FQNNGV. Trimming stripped 5 bases from V and 9 bases from J, with 17 bases between. The CDR3 length is 13 residues. CDR3 in DNA: TGTGCCAGCAGCCCCGGGGGCTGGCGCGGGCAGTACTTC. Encoded protein: CASSPGGWRGQYF.